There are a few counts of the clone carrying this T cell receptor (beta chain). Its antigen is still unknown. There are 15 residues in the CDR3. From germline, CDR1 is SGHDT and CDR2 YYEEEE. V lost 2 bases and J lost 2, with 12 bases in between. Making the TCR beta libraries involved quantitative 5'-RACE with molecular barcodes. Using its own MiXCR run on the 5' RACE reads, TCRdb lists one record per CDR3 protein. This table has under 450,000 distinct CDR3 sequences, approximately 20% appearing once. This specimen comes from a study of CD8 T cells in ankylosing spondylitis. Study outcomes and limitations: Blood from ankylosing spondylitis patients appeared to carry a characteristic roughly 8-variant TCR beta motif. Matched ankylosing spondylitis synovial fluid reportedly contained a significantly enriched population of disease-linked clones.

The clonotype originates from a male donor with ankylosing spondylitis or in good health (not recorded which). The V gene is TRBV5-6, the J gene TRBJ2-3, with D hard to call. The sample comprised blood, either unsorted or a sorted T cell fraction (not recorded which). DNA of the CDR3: TGTGCCAGCAGCTTATACGCATTTTCCACAGATACGCAGTATTTT. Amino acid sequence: CASSLYAFSTDTQYF.